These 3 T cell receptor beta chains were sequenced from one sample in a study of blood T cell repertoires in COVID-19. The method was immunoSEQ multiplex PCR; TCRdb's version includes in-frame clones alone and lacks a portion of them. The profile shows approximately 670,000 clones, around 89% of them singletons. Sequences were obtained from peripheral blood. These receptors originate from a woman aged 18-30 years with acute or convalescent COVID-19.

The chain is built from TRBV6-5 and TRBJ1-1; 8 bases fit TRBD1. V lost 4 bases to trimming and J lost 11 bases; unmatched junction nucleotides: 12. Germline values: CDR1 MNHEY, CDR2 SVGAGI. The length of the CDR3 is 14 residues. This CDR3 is CASSLDRVYLGAFF. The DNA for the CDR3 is TGTGCCAGCAGTTTGGACAGGGTTTATCTTGGGGCTTTCTTT.

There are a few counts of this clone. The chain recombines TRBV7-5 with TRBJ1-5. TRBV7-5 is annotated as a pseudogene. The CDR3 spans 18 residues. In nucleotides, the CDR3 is TGTGCCAGAAGACACCTTGAGGGGGGAGGGGATCGCAATCAGCCCCAGCATTTT. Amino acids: CARRHLEGGGDRNQPQHF.

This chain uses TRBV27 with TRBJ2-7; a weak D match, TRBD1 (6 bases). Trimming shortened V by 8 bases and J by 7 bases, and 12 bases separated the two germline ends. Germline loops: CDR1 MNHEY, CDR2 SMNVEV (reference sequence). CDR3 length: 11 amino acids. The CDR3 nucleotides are TGTGCCAGCCAAACAGGGAGTGAGCAGTACTTC. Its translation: CASQTGSEQYF.